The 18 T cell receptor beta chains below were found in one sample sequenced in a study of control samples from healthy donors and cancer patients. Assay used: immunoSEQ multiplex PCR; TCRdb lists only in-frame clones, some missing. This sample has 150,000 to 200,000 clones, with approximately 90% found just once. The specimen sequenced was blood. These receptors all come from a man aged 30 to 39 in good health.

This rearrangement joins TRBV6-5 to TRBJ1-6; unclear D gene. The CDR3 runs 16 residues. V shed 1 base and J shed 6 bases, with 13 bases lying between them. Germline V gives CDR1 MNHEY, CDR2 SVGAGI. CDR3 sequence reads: CASSYFRRLSNSPLHF. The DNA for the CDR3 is TGTGCCAGCAGTTACTTCAGGCGCCTCTCTAATTCACCCCTCCACTTT.

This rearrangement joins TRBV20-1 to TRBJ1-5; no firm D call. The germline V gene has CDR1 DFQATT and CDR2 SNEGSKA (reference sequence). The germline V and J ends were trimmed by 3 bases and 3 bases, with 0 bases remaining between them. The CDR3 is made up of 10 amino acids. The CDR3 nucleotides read TGCAGTGCTAGCAATCAGCCCCAGCATTTT. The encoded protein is CSASNQPQHF.

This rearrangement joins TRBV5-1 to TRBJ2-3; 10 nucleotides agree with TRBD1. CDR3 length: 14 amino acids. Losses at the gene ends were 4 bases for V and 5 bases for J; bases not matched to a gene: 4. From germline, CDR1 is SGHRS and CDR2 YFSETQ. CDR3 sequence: CASSRTGGGDTQYF. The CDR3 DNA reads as TGCGCCAGCAGCAGGACAGGGGGAGGAGATACGCAGTATTTT.

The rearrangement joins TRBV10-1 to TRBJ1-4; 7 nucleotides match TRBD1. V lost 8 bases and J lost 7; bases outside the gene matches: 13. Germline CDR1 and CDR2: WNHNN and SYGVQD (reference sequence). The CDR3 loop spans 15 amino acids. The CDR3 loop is CASGFDRECSEKLFF. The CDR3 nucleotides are TGCGCCAGCGGATTCGACAGGGAATGCAGTGAAAAACTGTTTTTT.

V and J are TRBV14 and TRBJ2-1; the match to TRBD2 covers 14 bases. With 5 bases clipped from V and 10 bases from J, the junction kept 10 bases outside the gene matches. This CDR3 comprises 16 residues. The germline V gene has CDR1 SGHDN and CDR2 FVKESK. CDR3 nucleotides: TGTGCCAGCAGCTTACCGGGACTAGCGGGAGTTAACGAGCAGTTCTTC. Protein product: CASSLPGLAGVNEQFF. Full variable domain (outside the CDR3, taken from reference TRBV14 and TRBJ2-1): EAGVTQFPSHSVIEKGQTVTLRCDPISGHDNLYWYRRVMGKEIKFLLHFVKESKQDESGMPNNRFLAERTGGTYSTLKVQPAELEDSGVYFCASSLPGLAGVNEQFFGPGTRLTVL.

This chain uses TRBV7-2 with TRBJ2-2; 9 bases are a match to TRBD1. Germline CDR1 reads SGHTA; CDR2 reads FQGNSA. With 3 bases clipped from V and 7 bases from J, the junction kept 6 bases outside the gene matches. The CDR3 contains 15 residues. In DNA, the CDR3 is TGTGCCAGCAGCTTGACGGACAGGGGAGTCGGGGAGCTGTTTTTT. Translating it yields CASSLTDRGVGELFF.

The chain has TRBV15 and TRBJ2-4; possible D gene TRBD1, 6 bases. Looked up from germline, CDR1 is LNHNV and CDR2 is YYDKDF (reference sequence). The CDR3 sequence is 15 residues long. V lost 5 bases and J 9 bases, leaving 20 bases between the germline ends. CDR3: CATSFAGTRVGIQYF. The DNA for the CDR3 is TGTGCCACCAGCTTTGCCGGGACAAGGGTTGGCATTCAGTACTTC.

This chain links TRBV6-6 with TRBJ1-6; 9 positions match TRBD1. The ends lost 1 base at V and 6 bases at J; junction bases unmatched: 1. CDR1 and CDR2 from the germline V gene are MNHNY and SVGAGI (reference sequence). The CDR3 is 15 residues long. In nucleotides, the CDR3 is TGTGCCAGCAGTTACTTGGGACAGGGTAATTCACCCCTCCACTTT. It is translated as CASSYLGQGNSPLHF.

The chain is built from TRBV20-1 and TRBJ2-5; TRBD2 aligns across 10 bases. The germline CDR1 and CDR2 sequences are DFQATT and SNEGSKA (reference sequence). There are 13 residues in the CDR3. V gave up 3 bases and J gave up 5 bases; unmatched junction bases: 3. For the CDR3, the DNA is TGCAGTGCTAGTCTAGCGGGAGTGGAGACCCAGTACTTC. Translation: CSASLAGVETQYF.

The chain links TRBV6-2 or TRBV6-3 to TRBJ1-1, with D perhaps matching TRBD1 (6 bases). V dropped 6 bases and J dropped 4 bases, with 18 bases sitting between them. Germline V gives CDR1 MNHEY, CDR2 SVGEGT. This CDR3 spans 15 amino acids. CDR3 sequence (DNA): TGTGCCAGCAGCGAGGGCGGCAGGGGAAGCACTGAAGCTTTCTTT. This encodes CASSEGGRGSTEAFF.

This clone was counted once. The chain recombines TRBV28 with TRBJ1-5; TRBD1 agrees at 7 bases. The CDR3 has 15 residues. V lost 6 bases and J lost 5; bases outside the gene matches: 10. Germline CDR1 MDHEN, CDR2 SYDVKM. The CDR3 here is CASRGPGQTYQPQHF. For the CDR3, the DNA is TGTGCCAGCAGGGGTCCGGGACAGACCTATCAGCCCCAGCATTTT.

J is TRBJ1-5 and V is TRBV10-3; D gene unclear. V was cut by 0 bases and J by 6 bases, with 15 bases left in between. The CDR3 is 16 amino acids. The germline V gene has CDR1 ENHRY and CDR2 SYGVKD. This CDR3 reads CAISESTGKDRQPQHF. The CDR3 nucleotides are TGTGCCATCAGTGAGTCTACCGGGAAGGATCGTCAGCCCCAGCATTTT.

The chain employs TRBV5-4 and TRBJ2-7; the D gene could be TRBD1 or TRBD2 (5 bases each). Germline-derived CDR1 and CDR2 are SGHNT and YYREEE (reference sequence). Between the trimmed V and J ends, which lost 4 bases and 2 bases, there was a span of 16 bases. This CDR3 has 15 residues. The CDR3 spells CASSAPGASAYEQYF. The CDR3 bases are TGTGCCAGCAGCGCCCCCGGGGCATCCGCCTACGAGCAGTACTTC. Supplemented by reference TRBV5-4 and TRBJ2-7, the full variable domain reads ETGVTQSPTHLIKTRGQQVTLRCSSQSGHNTVSWYQQALGQGPQFIFQYYREEENGRGNFPPRFSGLQFPNYSSELNVNALELDDSALYLCASSAPGASAYEQYFGPGTRLTVT.

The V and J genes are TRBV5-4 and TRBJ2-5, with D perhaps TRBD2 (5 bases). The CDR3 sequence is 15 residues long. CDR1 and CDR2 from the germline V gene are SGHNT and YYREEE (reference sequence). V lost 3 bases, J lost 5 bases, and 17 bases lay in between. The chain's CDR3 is CASSSPLDSRETQYF. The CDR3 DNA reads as TGTGCCAGCAGCTCGCCACTAGACTCTCGGGAGACCCAGTACTTC.

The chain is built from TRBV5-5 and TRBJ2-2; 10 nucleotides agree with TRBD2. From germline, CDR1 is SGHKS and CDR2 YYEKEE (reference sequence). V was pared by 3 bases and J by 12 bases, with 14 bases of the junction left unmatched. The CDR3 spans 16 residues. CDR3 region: CASSWGPSGGSPKLFF. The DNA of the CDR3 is TGTGCCAGCAGCTGGGGTCCTAGCGGGGGTTCTCCTAAGCTGTTTTTT.

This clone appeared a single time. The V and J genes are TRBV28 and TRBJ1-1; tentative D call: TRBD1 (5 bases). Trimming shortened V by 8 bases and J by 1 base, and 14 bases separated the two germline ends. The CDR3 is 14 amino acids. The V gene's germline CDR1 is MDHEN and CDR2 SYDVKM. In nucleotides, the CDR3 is TGTGCCAGCCATACGATCGGGACGAACACTGAAGCTTTCTTT. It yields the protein CASHTIGTNTEAFF.

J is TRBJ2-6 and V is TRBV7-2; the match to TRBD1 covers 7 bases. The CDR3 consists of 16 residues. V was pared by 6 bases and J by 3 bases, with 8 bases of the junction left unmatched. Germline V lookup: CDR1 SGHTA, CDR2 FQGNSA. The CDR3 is CASRSPTGNGANVLTF. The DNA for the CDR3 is TGTGCCAGCAGGTCGCCGACAGGGAATGGGGCCAACGTCCTGACTTTC.

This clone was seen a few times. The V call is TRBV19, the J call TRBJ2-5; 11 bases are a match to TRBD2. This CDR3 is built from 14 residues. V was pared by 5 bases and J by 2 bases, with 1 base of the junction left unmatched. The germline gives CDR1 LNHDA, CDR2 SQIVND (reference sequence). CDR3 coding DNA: TGTGCCAGTAGTCCTAGCGGGAGGCAAGAGACCCAGTACTTC. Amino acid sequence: CASSPSGRQETQYF.